The following is a T cell receptor (beta chain) sequence with its context. Its antigen is unidentified. The CDR3 sequence is 16 residues long. V lost 4 bases, J lost 7 bases, and 14 bases stayed unmatched. Germline V CDR1 and CDR2: SEHNR, FQNEAQ (reference sequence). Then a second PCR, running about 7 to 11 cycles, was carried out with a sample-barcoded 5' primer and a J-beta primer mix. TCRdb reprocessed the 5' RACE reads via MiXCR and lists one record per CDR3 protein. The sample holds about 1.5 million distinct CDR3 sequences; approximately 43% are singletons and the top ten take less than 5%. The data derive from a study of blood T cells in healthy people across ages. Total RNA extracted from each sample amounted to at least 5 micrograms. Whole-study findings and limits: Roughly linear age-related decline in beta diversity appeared, significant by age 40. Investigators viewed diversity estimates from one million T cells as underestimates, the study reported.

The sequencing sample was made of blood. The sequence was obtained from a young woman in good health. The rearrangement joins TRBV7-9 to TRBJ2-3; the match to TRBD1 covers 7 bases. The CDR3 nucleotides read TGTGCCAGCAGCTCCACCGGGACAGTGGATTCGTATACGCAGTATTTT. This sequence encodes CASSSTGTVDSYTQYF.